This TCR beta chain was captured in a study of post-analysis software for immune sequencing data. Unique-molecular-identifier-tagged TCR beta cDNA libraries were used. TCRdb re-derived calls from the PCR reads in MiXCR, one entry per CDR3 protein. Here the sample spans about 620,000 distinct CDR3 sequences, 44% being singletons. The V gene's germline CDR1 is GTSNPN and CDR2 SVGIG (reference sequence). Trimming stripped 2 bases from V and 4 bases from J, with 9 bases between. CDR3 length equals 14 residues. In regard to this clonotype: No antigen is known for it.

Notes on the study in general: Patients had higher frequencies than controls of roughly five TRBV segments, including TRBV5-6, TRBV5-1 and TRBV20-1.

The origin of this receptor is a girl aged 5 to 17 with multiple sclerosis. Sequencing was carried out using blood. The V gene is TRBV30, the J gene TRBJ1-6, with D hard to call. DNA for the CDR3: TGTGCCTGGAGTCCCAACCAATATAATTCACCCCTCCACTTT. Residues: CAWSPNQYNSPLHF.